The sequence of this TCR beta chain was determined in a study of regulatory T cells in long-lasting Graves disease. This sample's time point: newly diagnosed GD, antithyroid drugs for less than 3 months. Scientists built the TCR library using RNA that was extracted from PBMCs. With V trimmed by 8 bases and J by 4 bases, 5 bases remained unmatched. The germline gives CDR1 SNHLY, CDR2 FYNNEI. The CDR3 is made up of 14 amino acids. Study observations and caveats: Fewer public clonotypes were shared by new patients (just under 1,000) than by persistent patients (2,741). TCR diversity in persistent Graves' patients was below that of newly diagnosed ones.

This clonotype was observed a few times. The antigen remains undetermined. TCR beta libraries were built with iRepertoire HTBI primers and Arm-PCR of CDR3 regions. TCRdb recomputed calls from the multiplex PCR reads with MiXCR, one row per CDR3 protein. This table has roughly 400,000 distinct CDR3 sequences, approximately 16% appearing once. The same sample was also used in a study of T cells in Graves' hyperthyroidism and ophthalmopathy. This second study notes: Ophthalmopathy was predicted by the model a median of about 6.5 months ahead of onset.

The material sequenced was peripheral blood mononuclear cells (PBMCs), taken at new diagnosis, from a patient treated with antithyroid drugs. V is TRBV2 and J is TRBJ1-5, with 10 bases that match TRBD1. The receptor's source is a middle-aged woman with Graves disease. CDR3 coding DNA: TGTGCCAGCCGGGACAGGGGCCAGAATCAGCCCCAGCATTTT. This codes for CASRDRGQNQPQHF.